Listed below are T cell receptor beta chains from one sample, sequenced in a study of T cell responses to AZD1222 COVID-19 vaccine. Only in-frame clones appear in the TCRdb table, and some are missing; sequencing was by immunoSEQ multiplex PCR. The data hold about 190,000 clones, with around 93% observed a single time. Material: peripheral blood, obtained on day 0 of AZD1222 vaccination. The source of these receptors is an adult in good health. The CDR3 runs from the conserved cysteine through the conserved F or W. Clone size, where shown, is once, few, many, or a class for clones that have expanded.

>TRBV3-1/TRBV3-2|once|TRBJ2-1
CASSHTSGYNEQFF
>TRBV19|.|TRBJ1-3
CASRTGTGNTIYF
>TRBV28|.|TRBJ2-1
CASSPTSSRSSYNEQFF
>TRBV4-2|.|TRBJ1-6
CASSQDVAGDDSPLHF
>TRBV2|few|TRBJ2-2
CASTPRGSGTTGELFF
>TRBV25-1|.|TRBJ1-2
CASMSQFYGYTF
>TRBV3-1/TRBV3-2|.|TRBJ1-4
CASSPALGGSAEKLFF
>TRBV14|.|TRBJ2-3
CASSHSLSGWTDTQYF
>TRBV7-6|once|TRBJ1-1
CASSWGQGVKQNTEAFF
>TRBV28|.|TRBJ2-7
CASSITDYEQYF
>TRBV7-9|.|TRBJ2-5
CASSPTQWRGGETQYF
>TRBV3-1/TRBV3-2|.|TRBJ2-2
CASSPDITGELFF
>TRBV6-5|.|TRBJ2-3
CASSLVGSGTDTQYF
>TRBV20-1|.|TRBJ2-3
CSASRREADTQYF
>TRBV30|.|TRBJ1-4
CAWREAGSNEKLFF
>TRBV28|.|TRBJ1-3
CASSLGGSSGNTIYF
>TRBV2|few|TRBJ1-1
CASSKSPDSLTEAFF
>TRBV7-9|.|TRBJ2-7
CASRPPEPPYEQYF
>TRBV12-3/TRBV12-4|.|TRBJ1-2
CASSLGRGYGYTF
>TRBV5-1|once|TRBJ2-2
CASSLGNKNTGELFF
>TRBV7-2|.|TRBJ2-7
CASSLRDRGSEQYF
>TRBV28|.|TRBJ1-6
CASSPGDRNHSPLHF
>TRBV5-1|.|TRBJ2-3
CASSPGLRQGGSTDTQYF
>TRBV6-1|.|TRBJ1-3
CASSLMERHTIYF
>TRBV10-3|.|TRBJ1-1
CAISEGGNTEAFF
>TRBV2|once|TRBJ2-5
CASSEAHLQETQYF
>TRBV3-1/TRBV3-2|.|TRBJ2-7
CASSQVERGQYF
>TRBV4-2|.|TRBJ2-2
CASSQGTGTGELFF
>TRBV6-5|few|TRBJ1-6
CASSYGDRAYNSPLHF
>TRBV5-4|.|TRBJ1-4
CASSTGTDYEKLFF
>TRBV24-1|once|TRBJ1-2
CATSDQAFYGYTF
>TRBV6-6|.|TRBJ2-7
CASSRTSFYEQYF
>TRBV7-3|.|TRBJ2-1
CASSQWAGTSGSSYNEQFF
>TRBV6-5|.|TRBJ2-1
CASRPGQGKNNEQFF
>TRBV9|.|TRBJ1-1
CASSPVGYTEAFF
>TRBV9|.|TRBJ2-2
CASSVGDPAGYSGELFF
>TRBV6-5|.|TRBJ1-5
CATDSNQPQHF
>TRBV7-2|.|TRBJ2-7
CASSQSQNSLAEQYF
>TRBV19|.|TRBJ1-2
CASSIGTDFSGYTF
>TRBV30|once|TRBJ2-3
CAWSAGPSTDTQYF
>TRBV7-8|.|TRBJ1-2
CASSSRTGGFYGYTF
>TRBV27|.|TRBJ2-7
CASKTPSSGISEQYF
>TRBV9|.|TRBJ2-1
CASSVAGLAGGSHNEQFF
>TRBV24-1|.|TRBJ2-3
CATSDLWEDTQYF
>TRBV7-3|.|TRBJ2-7
CASSSSGTHEQYF